Listed below are T cell receptor beta chains from one sample, sequenced in a study of cytomegalovirus exposure and HLA in healthy donors. Data came from immunoSEQ multiplex PCR; TCRdb stores just in-frame clones and leaves some out. The sample carries roughly 120,000 clones, 74% recorded once. The sample was PBMCs. Receptors were obtained from a woman aged 45-65 years in good health and CMV-seropositive. The CDR3 runs from the conserved cysteine through the conserved F or W. A D gene is named only where the DNA matches it firmly. Size tells how often a clone was seen (once, few, many) or the class of an expanded clone, and some rows leave it out.

size	D	V	J	DNA	CDR3
few	TRBD1	TRBV4-3	TRBJ1-5	TGCGCCAGCAGCCAAGATCTCAGGGGGCGAGGGTCGGGAAAGCCCCAGCATTTT	CASSQDLRGRGSGKPQHF
NA	NA	TRBV5-5	TRBJ2-7	TGTGCCAGCAACTCAGCGGTGGTGGGGGAGCAGTACTTC	CASNSAVVGEQYF
NA	NA	TRBV9	TRBJ2-3	TGTGCCAGCAGCGCTCTGAGCGATACGCAGTATTTT	CASSALSDTQYF
NA	TRBD1	TRBV10-3	TRBJ2-6	TGTGCCATCAGTGCTGACAGGGCTGGGGCCAACGTCCTGACTTTC	CAISADRAGANVLTF
NA	NA	TRBV7-2	TRBJ1-3	TGTGCCAGCAGCTTAGATGGGGGCTTTGGAAACACCATATATTTT	CASSLDGGFGNTIYF
NA	TRBD2	TRBV28	TRBJ2-5	TGTGCCAGCAGACGAGCGGGGGCCGGAGAGACCCAGTACTTC	CASRRAGAGETQYF
NA	TRBD1	TRBV5-1	TRBJ1-2	TGCGCCAGCAGCTTGGTCGTGACAGGGTTCAATGGCTACACCTTC	CASSLVVTGFNGYTF
NA	NA	TRBV18	TRBJ2-5	TGTGCCAGCTCACAGGACATCGGGACCCAGTACTTC	CASSQDIGTQYF
NA	NA	TRBV28	TRBJ1-6	TGTGCCAGCAGTGATGTTAGGGGGGGTATGAATTCACCCCTCCACTTT	CASSDVRGGMNSPLHF
few	NA	TRBV5-5	TRBJ2-3	TGTGCCAGCAGCTTGGATACAAATACGCAGTATTTT	CASSLDTNTQYF
NA	NA	TRBV6-1	TRBJ2-7	TGTGCCAGTTACTCGGCGGGGTCACCCTACGAGCAGTACTTC	CASYSAGSPYEQYF
NA	NA	TRBV7-9	TRBJ1-2	TGTGCCAGCAGCTTAGCATGGGGAGAAGATGGCTACACCTTC	CASSLAWGEDGYTF
NA	NA	TRBV29-1	TRBJ2-3	TGCAGCGTTGAGTTTGGCAGACTAGAACGTACGCAGTATTTT	CSVEFGRLERTQYF
NA	TRBD1	TRBV6-1	TRBJ2-3	TGTGCCAGCAGAGGACAGGGAACAGATACGCAGTATTTT	CASRGQGTDTQYF
NA	TRBD2	TRBV6-6	TRBJ2-2	TGTGCCAGCAGTCCACATAGCGGGGGGTGGTCGGAGCTGTTTTTT	CASSPHSGGWSELFF
NA	TRBD1	TRBV11-2	TRBJ1-4	TGTGCCAGCAGCTTAGATCCGACAGGGCTTAAACTGTTTTTT	CASSLDPTGLKLFF
NA	NA	TRBV19	TRBJ1-5	TGTGCCAGTAGTAAACGGGGGACCAATCAGCCCCAGCATTTT	CASSKRGTNQPQHF
NA	NA	TRBV5-1	TRBJ2-7	TGCGCCAGCAGCTTGGTTCCCTCCTACGAGCAGTACTTC	CASSLVPSYEQYF
NA	NA	TRBV5-5	TRBJ1-6	TGTGCCAGCAGCCCGAACACAAAGTCACCCCTCCACTTT	CASSPNTKSPLHF
NA	NA	TRBV2	TRBJ2-7	TGTGCCAGCACAGGGATTTCCTACGAGCAGTACTTC	CASTGISYEQYF
NA	NA	TRBV21-1	TRBJ1-3	TGTGCCAGCACTCGGGACAGGGGAAACACCATATATTTT	CASTRDRGNTIYF
NA	TRBD1	TRBV11-2	TRBJ2-5	TGTGCCAGCAGGGGACAGGGGGCCTCAGAGACCCAGTACTTC	CASRGQGASETQYF
NA	NA	TRBV11-2	TRBJ2-3	TGTGCCAGCAGCTTAGCGGGCACAGATACGCAGTATTTT	CASSLAGTDTQYF
NA	NA	TRBV13	TRBJ1-2	TGTGCCAGCAGCTGGGGGGGCCAGATGATGGCTAACTATGGCTACACCTTC	CASSWGGQMMANYGYTF
few	TRBD1	TRBV5-1	TRBJ2-7	TGCGCCAGCAGCTACAGGACAGGGCGTTCCTACGAGCAGTACTTC	CASSYRTGRSYEQYF
NA	NA	TRBV15	TRBJ1-2	TGTGCCACCAGCAGAGATCGGGGGGCAGTCTATGGCTACACCTTC	CATSRDRGAVYGYTF
NA	NA	TRBV29-1	TRBJ2-1	TGCAGCGTTAGTCAGGTCGGGGATGAGCAGTTCTTC	CSVSQVGDEQFF
NA	TRBD1	TRBV19	TRBJ2-3	TGTGCCAGTAGTAGAGGGACAGGGGCTACAGATACGCAGTATTTT	CASSRGTGATDTQYF
NA	NA	TRBV18	TRBJ2-7	TGTGCCAGCTCACCCCCCTTGGGCAGCTACTACGAGCAGTACTTC	CASSPPLGSYYEQYF
NA	NA	TRBV10-1	TRBJ2-5	TGCGCCAGCAGTGAGACGAACGGTTCGCCGGAGACCCAGTACTTC	CASSETNGSPETQYF
NA	NA	TRBV27	TRBJ2-5	TGTGCCAGCAGTTTATCGGGGGGGCCGGGAGAGACCCAGTACTTC	CASSLSGGPGETQYF
NA	TRBD2	TRBV4-1	TRBJ2-7	TGCGCCAGCAGCCACCGGACTAGCGGGTTATACGAGCAGTACTTC	CASSHRTSGLYEQYF
NA	TRBD2	TRBV5-1	TRBJ2-3	TGCGCCAGCAGCCCCGCGACTAGCGGGGGGACCTATCCCCCAGGGTATACGCAGTATTTT	CASSPATSGGTYPPGYTQYF
NA	NA	TRBV9	TRBJ2-1	TGTGCCAGCAGCGTAGGTGAGCGGGACAATGAGCAGTTCTTC	CASSVGERDNEQFF
NA	NA	TRBV15	TRBJ2-7	TGTGCCACCAGCAGAGACCTAAGCAGAGGCGAGCAGTACTTC	CATSRDLSRGEQYF
NA	NA	TRBV6-5	TRBJ2-6	TGTGCCAGCAGTTATTACTCTGGGGCCAACGTCCTGACTTTC	CASSYYSGANVLTF
NA	TRBD1	TRBV5-6	TRBJ1-2	TGTGCCAGCACCAGGACAGGATATGGCTACACCTTC	CASTRTGYGYTF
NA	TRBD1	TRBV7-2	TRBJ2-7	TGTGCTAGCAGCTTAGCGCCGGGACAGGGCTACGAGCAGTACTTC	CASSLAPGQGYEQYF
NA	NA	TRBV19	TRBJ1-1	TGTGCCAGTAGTATACAGATGAACACTGAAGCTTTCTTT	CASSIQMNTEAFF
NA	TRBD2	TRBV6-5	TRBJ2-7	TGTGCCAGCAGTTACTCGGGAAGCGGGGGGGCCTACGAGCAGTACTTC	CASSYSGSGGAYEQYF
NA	NA	TRBV5-5	TRBJ1-2	TGTGCCAGCAGCTTGCTAGGGGATAAGAATGGCTACACCTTC	CASSLLGDKNGYTF
NA	TRBD1	TRBV6-1	TRBJ1-5	TGTGCCAGCAGTGACGGGACAGGGCATGGTCAGCCCCAGCATTTT	CASSDGTGHGQPQHF
once	NA	TRBV28	TRBJ2-1	TGCGCCAGCATCATGGGGGGAAACTACAATGAGCAGTTCTTC	CASIMGGNYNEQFF
NA	NA	TRBV12-5	TRBJ2-5	TGTGCTAGTGGCCCCTTCGACCAAGAGACCCAGTACTTC	CASGPFDQETQYF
NA	NA	TRBV5-4	TRBJ1-1	TGTGCCAGCAGCTTCACAGGGTATACTGAAGCTTTCTTT	CASSFTGYTEAFF
once	NA	TRBV5-1	TRBJ1-1	TGCGCCAGCAGTACAGGGAACACTGAAGCTTTCTTT	CASSTGNTEAFF
NA	NA	TRBV2	TRBJ1-1	TGTGCCAGCGTCCGAGCCGATTTCGGCACTGAAGCTTTCTTT	CASVRADFGTEAFF
NA	NA	TRBV10-3	TRBJ2-7	TGTGCCATCAGGGACAACCGAGCCTACGAGCAGTACTTC	CAIRDNRAYEQYF
few	TRBD1	TRBV19	TRBJ2-5	TGTGCCAGCCAAGGGGGCGGTGAGACCCAGTACTTC	CASQGGGETQYF
NA	TRBD1	TRBV6-6	TRBJ2-7	TGTGCCAGCATCAAAGAGGGGACAGGGACTTACGAGCAGTACTTC	CASIKEGTGTYEQYF